This T cell receptor beta chain was captured in a study of T cell responses to AZD1222 COVID-19 vaccine. Assay: immunoSEQ multiplex PCR; the TCRdb copy retains only in-frame clones and omits some. The sample comprises about 130,000 clones, roughly 90% of which are singletons, and 4.5% to 7% rests with the top ten. Germline assignment: CDR1 SGHVS and CDR2 FNYEAQ. The V and J ends lost 1 base and 9 bases, in that order; junction bases with no gene match: 13. There are 18 residues in the CDR3. Points on this clone: Its antigen is not known.

Points from the study as a whole: Clonal diversity was possibly underestimated; the donors were predominantly white British and more often female. Across spike, vaccine-associated CD4 TCRs were found, dominant at 160-218 and 743-854. It was only after the peak T cell response that any repertoires were sampled.

The rearrangement joins TRBV7-6 to TRBJ2-1, with 12 bases matching TRBD2. Sequencing used peripheral blood, obtained 28 days after the second AZD1222 dose. The clonotype originates from an adult who received the AZD1222 COVID-19 vaccine. The CDR3 DNA follows: TGTGCCAGCAGCTTAGGGGGCAGAGGACTAGCGGGATCTGGTGAGCAGTTCTTC. It codes for CASSLGGRGLAGSGEQFF.